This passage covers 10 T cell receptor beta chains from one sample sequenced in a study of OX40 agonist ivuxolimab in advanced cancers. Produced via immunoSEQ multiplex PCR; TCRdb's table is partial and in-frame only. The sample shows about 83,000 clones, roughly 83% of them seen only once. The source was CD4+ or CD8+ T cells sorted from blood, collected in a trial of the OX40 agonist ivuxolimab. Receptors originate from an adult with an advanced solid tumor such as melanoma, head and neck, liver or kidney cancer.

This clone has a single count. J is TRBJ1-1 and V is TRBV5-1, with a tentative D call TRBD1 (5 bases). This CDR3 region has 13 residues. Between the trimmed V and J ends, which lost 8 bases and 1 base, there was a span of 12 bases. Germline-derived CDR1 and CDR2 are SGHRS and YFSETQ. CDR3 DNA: TGCGCCAGTGCAGGGATGGCGAACACTGAAGCTTTCTTT. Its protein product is CASAGMANTEAFF.

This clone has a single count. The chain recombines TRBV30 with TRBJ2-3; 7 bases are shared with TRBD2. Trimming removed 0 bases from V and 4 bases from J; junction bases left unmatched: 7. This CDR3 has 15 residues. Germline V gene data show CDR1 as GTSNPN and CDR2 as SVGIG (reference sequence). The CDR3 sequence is CAWSVGGGGADTQYF. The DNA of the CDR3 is TGTGCCTGGAGTGTCGGCGGGGGTGGCGCAGATACGCAGTATTTT.

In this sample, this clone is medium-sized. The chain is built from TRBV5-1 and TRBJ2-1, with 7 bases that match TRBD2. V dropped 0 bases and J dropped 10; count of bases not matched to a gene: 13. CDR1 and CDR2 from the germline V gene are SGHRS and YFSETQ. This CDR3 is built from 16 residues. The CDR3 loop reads CASSLGIAGEVQEQFF. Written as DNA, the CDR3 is TGCGCCAGCAGCTTGGGAATCGCGGGAGAGGTTCAGGAGCAGTTCTTC.

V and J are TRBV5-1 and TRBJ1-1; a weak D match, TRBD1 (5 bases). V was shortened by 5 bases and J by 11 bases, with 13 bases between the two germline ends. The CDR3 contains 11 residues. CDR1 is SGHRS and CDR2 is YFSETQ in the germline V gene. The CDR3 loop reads CASRMWGAAFF. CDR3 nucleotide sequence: TGCGCCAGCAGGATGTGGGGCGCGGCTTTCTTT.

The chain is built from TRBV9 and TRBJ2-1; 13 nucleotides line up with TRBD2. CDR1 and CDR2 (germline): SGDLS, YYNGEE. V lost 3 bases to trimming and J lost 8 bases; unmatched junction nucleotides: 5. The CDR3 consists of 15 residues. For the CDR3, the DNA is TGTGCCAGCAGCGGCACTAGCGGGAGGGCCTATGAGCAGTTCTTC. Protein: CASSGTSGRAYEQFF. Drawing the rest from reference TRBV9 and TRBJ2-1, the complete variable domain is DSGVTQTPKHLITATGQRVTLRCSPRSGDLSVYWYQQSLDQGLQFLIQYYNGEERAKGNILERFSAQQFPDLHSELNLSSLELGDSALYFCASSGTSGRAYEQFFGPGTRLTVL.

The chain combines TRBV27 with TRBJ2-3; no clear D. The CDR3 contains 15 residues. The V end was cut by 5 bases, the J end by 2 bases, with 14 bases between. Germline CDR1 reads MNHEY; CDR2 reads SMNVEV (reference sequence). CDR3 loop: CASSGLPEDTDTQYF. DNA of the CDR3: TGTGCCAGCAGTGGATTGCCGGAAGACACAGATACGCAGTATTTT.

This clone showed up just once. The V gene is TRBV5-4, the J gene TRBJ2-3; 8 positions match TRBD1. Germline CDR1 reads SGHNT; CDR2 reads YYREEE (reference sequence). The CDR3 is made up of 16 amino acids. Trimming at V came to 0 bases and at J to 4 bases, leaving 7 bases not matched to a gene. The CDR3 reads CASSLGRGQGPDTQYF. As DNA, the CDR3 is TGTGCCAGCAGCTTGGGTCGCGGACAGGGCCCAGATACGCAGTATTTT.

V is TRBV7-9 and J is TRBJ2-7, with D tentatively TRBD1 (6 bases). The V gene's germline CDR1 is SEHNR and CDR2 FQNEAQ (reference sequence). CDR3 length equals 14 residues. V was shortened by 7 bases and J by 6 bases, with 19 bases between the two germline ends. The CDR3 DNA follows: TGTGCCAGCAACGTAGCAGGGGCTTTCCGCGAGCAGTACTTC. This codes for CASNVAGAFREQYF.

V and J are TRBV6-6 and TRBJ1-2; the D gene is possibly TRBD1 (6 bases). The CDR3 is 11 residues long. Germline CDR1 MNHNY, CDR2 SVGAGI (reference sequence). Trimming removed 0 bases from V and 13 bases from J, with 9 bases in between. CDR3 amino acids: CASSYSRGSTF. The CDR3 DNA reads TGTGCCAGCAGTTACTCCAGGGGAAGCACCTTC.

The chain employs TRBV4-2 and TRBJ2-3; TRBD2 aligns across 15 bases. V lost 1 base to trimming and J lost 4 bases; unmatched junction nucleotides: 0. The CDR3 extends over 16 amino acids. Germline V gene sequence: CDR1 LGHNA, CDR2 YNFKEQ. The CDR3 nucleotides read TGTGCCAGCAGCCAAGGGACTAGCGGGGGGGCAGATACGCAGTATTTT. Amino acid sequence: CASSQGTSGGADTQYF.